Listed below are T cell receptor beta chains from one sample, sequenced in a study of T cell responses to AZD1222 COVID-19 vaccine. TCRdb's table, derived via immunoSEQ multiplex PCR, lists solely in-frame clones and lacks some. The sample consists of some 120,000 clones, around 93% of them appearing once. The sequenced sample was peripheral blood, obtained on day 0 of AZD1222 vaccination. All receptors come from an adult in good health. Both conserved end residues are part of each CDR3. Clone sizes are given selectively: once, few, many, or a class where the clone is expanded.

abundance	v_gene	j_gene	len	CDR3aa
once	TRBV9	TRBJ1-6	14	CASSTDSYNSPLHF
NA	TRBV7-3	TRBJ2-7	13	CASSPSGRYEQYF
NA	TRBV29-1	TRBJ1-2	14	CSVKTGTANYGYTF
NA	TRBV5-6	TRBJ2-7	14	CASSLAFGEHEQYF
NA	TRBV13	TRBJ2-7	15	CASSLGASGAYEQYF
NA	TRBV3-1/TRBV3-2	TRBJ2-3	17	CASSREAGGSSTDTQYF
NA	TRBV11-2	TRBJ2-7	15	CASSPRQGTFFEQYF
NA	TRBV7-3	TRBJ1-2	14	CASSPGRNSYGYTF
NA	TRBV5-4	TRBJ2-7	14	CASSFPGLDYEQYF
NA	TRBV18	TRBJ2-7	14	CASSPRLGPYEQYF
once	TRBV6-5	TRBJ2-7	14	CASSYVRQPYEQYF
NA	TRBV28	TRBJ2-7	12	CASSEGTVERYF
NA	TRBV7-2	TRBJ1-2	13	CASSLEVGVGYTF